Below are 32 T cell receptor beta chains sequenced from a single sample in a study of T cell responses to AZD1222 COVID-19 vaccine. Repertoires were generated with immunoSEQ multiplex PCR, while TCRdb's copy carries only in-frame clones and drops some. The sample lists about 86,000 clones, approximately 89% occurring once. Sample: peripheral blood, taken on day 0 of AZD1222 vaccination. The receptors originated from an adult in good health.

In DNA form, the CDR3 reads TGTGCCAGTAGTCCAGACAGGGGGCAACGGGGCTACACCTTC. Protein sequence: CASSPDRGQRGYTF. The V gene is TRBV19, the J gene TRBJ1-2; 10 bases match TRBD1. Unmatched junction bases numbered 8, after V lost 5 bases and J lost 8 bases. The germline V gene encodes CDR1 LNHDA and CDR2 SQIVND (reference sequence). The length of the CDR3 is 14 residues.

The chain carries TRBV6-2 or TRBV6-3 and TRBJ2-5; TRBD1 agrees at 10 bases. With 0 bases clipped from V and 0 bases from J, the junction kept 1 base outside the gene matches. CDR1 MNHEY and CDR2 SVGEGT come from the germline V gene. The CDR3 length is 16 residues. CDR3 loop: CASSYSDRGYQETQYF. DNA of the CDR3: TGTGCCAGCAGTTACTCGGACAGGGGGTACCAAGAGACCCAGTACTTC.

J is TRBJ1-4 and V is TRBV28, with 9 bases fitting TRBD1. V gave up 5 bases and J gave up 3 bases; unmatched junction bases: 10. Germline V CDR1 and CDR2: MDHEN, SYDVKM. This CDR3 comprises 17 residues. Here the CDR3 reads CASSPGTGWPSNEKLFF. The CDR3 DNA sequence: TGTGCCAGCAGTCCGGGGACAGGGTGGCCGTCTAATGAAAAACTGTTTTTT.

V gene TRBV6-1 combines with J gene TRBJ2-1; perhaps TRBD2 as D (5 bases). This CDR3 comprises 11 residues. The germline V and J ends were trimmed by 1 base and 12 bases, with 7 bases remaining between them. From germline, CDR1 is MNHNS and CDR2 SASEGT. The CDR3: CASSEGRGQFF. CDR3 nucleotides: TGTGCCAGCAGTGAAGGACGGGGGCAGTTCTTC.

This clone was seen just once. The chain has TRBV18 and TRBJ1-1, with TRBD1 matching 10 bases. V lost 2 bases to trimming and J lost 5 bases; unmatched junction nucleotides: 8. The CDR3 is 16 amino acids. Germline CDR1 is KGHSH and CDR2 is LQKENI. CDR3 coding DNA: TGTGCCAGCTCACCAAGGACAGGGGGTTCGGGTACTGAAGCTTTCTTT. It translates to CASSPRTGGSGTEAFF.

V is TRBV29-1 and J is TRBJ2-1; D remains unclear. CDR1 and CDR2 (germline): SQVTM, ANQGSEA. This CDR3 is built from 14 residues. V was shortened by 1 base and J by 2 bases, with 9 bases between the two germline ends. This chain's CDR3 is CSVEVVDAYNEQFF. CDR3 nucleotide sequence: TGCAGCGTTGAAGTAGTTGACGCCTACAATGAGCAGTTCTTC.

V gene TRBV5-1 combines with J gene TRBJ2-2, with 9 nucleotides matching TRBD1. Germline CDR1 is SGHRS and CDR2 is YFSETQ. The V gene end was trimmed by 3 bases and the J gene end by 6 bases; junction bases not matched to a gene: 3. CDR3 size: 14 residues. As DNA, the CDR3 is TGCGCCAGCAGCTCCGGGACAGGGTCCGGGGAGCTGTTTTTT. As protein: CASSSGTGSGELFF.

This sequence joins TRBV11-2 and TRBJ1-2; D not resolved. V lost 6 bases, J lost 2 bases, and 16 bases lay in between. The CDR3 runs to 15 residues. Germline assignment: CDR1 SGHAT and CDR2 FQNNGV. CDR3 nucleotide sequence: TGTGCCAGCAGTTCTCTCGAAAGGGTAAACTATGGCTACACCTTC. Its protein product is CASSSLERVNYGYTF.

The CDR3 loop is CASSFRATNEKLFF. Written as DNA, the CDR3 is TGTGCCAGCAGCTTCAGGGCAACTAATGAAAAACTGTTTTTT. The gene calls are TRBV7-9 and TRBJ1-4; D perhaps matches TRBD1 (5 bases). Germline V CDR1 and CDR2: SEHNR, FQNEAQ (reference sequence). The CDR3 runs to 14 residues. The V end was cut by 3 bases, the J end by 0 bases, with 5 bases between.

This clone came up once. This chain links TRBV19 with TRBJ2-3; tentatively, D is TRBD1 (6 bases). V shed 6 bases and J shed 4 bases, with 8 bases lying between them. Germline CDR1 reads LNHDA; CDR2 reads SQIVND (reference sequence). The CDR3 is 12 residues long. CDR3 in amino acids: CASRGGADTQYF. The CDR3 DNA reads as TGTGCCAGTAGAGGGGGTGCAGATACGCAGTATTTT. The full variable domain, with the rest looked up from reference TRBV19 and TRBJ2-3, is DGGITQSPKYLFRKEGQNVTLSCEQNLNHDAMYWYRQDPGQGLRLIYYSQIVNDFQKGDIAEGYSVSREKKESFPLTVTSAQKNPTAFYLCASRGGADTQYFGPGTRLTVL.

The J gene is TRBJ1-1, the V gene TRBV7-9, with a weak D call TRBD1 (6 bases). CDR3 length: 13 amino acids. From germline, CDR1 is SEHNR and CDR2 FQNEAQ (reference sequence). V lost 8 bases to trimming and J lost 5 bases, with 15 bases between them. CDR3 loop: CASLPGTITEAFF. For the CDR3, the DNA is TGTGCCAGCCTACCCGGGACAATAACTGAAGCTTTCTTT.

The J gene is TRBJ1-3, the V gene TRBV7-6, with D tentatively TRBD1 (6 bases). The ends were cut back, 0 bases at V and 0 bases at J, with 15 bases in the middle. Per germline, CDR1 SGHVS and CDR2 FNYEAQ. The CDR3 spans 18 residues. CDR3 nucleotides: TGTGCCAGCAGCTTAGCCCTAACGGGGGGCAGCTCTGGAAACACCATATATTTT. It translates to CASSLALTGGSSGNTIYF. The full variable domain, rest sourced from reference TRBV7-6 and TRBJ1-3, is GAGVSQSPRYKVTKRGQDVALRCDPISGHVSLYWYRQALGQGPEFLTYFNYEAQQDKSGLPNDRFSAERPEGSISTLTIQRTEQRDSAMYRCASSLALTGGSSGNTIYFGEGSWLTVV.

This chain joins TRBV10-2 and TRBJ1-2, with D unclear. Germline V gene sequence: CDR1 WSHSY, CDR2 SAAADI. The CDR3 loop spans 13 amino acids. Trimming removed 5 bases at V and 3 bases at J, with 10 bases between. The DNA for the CDR3 is TGCGCCAGCAGTCTATCGGTAGACTATGGCTACACCTTC. This gives the protein CASSLSVDYGYTF.

The chain combines TRBV3-1 (or the pseudogene TRBV3-2) with TRBJ2-1; the match to TRBD1 covers 10 bases. The germline CDR1 and CDR2 sequences are LGHDT and YNNKEL (reference sequence). Germline trimming cut 3 bases from V and 3 bases from J; bases unmatched to any gene: 5. The CDR3 sequence is 16 residues long. CDR3 coding DNA: TGTGCCAGCAGCCAGTTTGGACAGGGGGGCTACAATGAGCAGTTCTTC. Its protein is CASSQFGQGGYNEQFF.

This clone was seen only once. This chain uses TRBV7-2 with TRBJ1-3; TRBD1 might be the D (6 bases). The CDR3 runs 13 residues. Germline lookup yields CDR1 SGHTA and CDR2 FQGNSA. The V gene lost 5 bases and the J gene lost 4 bases, with 9 bases spanning the gap. The CDR3 protein is CASSTTGGNTIYF. The CDR3 nucleotides read TGTGCCAGCAGCACCACAGGGGGAAACACCATATATTTT.

This clone was observed a handful of times. The chain employs TRBV4-3 and TRBJ2-7, with 8 positions matching TRBD1. Germline V lookup: CDR1 LGHNA, CDR2 YSLEER. Losses at the gene ends were 4 bases for V and 3 bases for J; bases not matched to a gene: 8. The CDR3 runs to 15 residues. CDR3 sequence: CASSRGRDRIYEQYF. The CDR3 DNA sequence: TGCGCCAGCAGCCGGGGCCGGGACAGGATCTACGAGCAGTACTTC.

V gene TRBV7-8 combines with J gene TRBJ1-1; the D gene is possibly TRBD1 (5 bases). V was cut by 5 bases and J by 5 bases, with 12 bases left in between. The CDR3 loop spans 13 amino acids. From germline, CDR1 is SGHVS and CDR2 FQNEAQ. CDR3 bases: TGTGCCAGCAGCCGAGGGGCTGGGACTGAAGCTTTCTTT. It encodes CASSRGAGTEAFF.

The chain carries TRBV10-3 and TRBJ1-2, with D uncertain. Germline V CDR1 and CDR2: ENHRY, SYGVKD. Trimming took off 2 bases at V and 0 bases at J, with 10 bases between the two ends. This CDR3 is 15 amino acids long. The CDR3 is CAISEEASTNYGYTF. The CDR3 DNA reads TGTGCCATCAGTGAGGAGGCCAGTACTAACTATGGCTACACCTTC.

J is TRBJ2-3 and V is TRBV5-4; perhaps D is TRBD1 or TRBD2 (5 bases each). The CDR3 runs 16 residues. Germline values: CDR1 SGHNT, CDR2 YYREEE (reference sequence). With 3 bases removed from V and 2 bases from J, the gap between germline ends came to 16 bases. The CDR3 reads CASSSSGDVLTDTQYF. Written as DNA, the CDR3 is TGTGCCAGCAGCTCCTCCGGGGACGTTCTCACAGATACGCAGTATTTT.

This rearrangement joins TRBV5-6 to TRBJ2-1; D is unresolved. The CDR3 length is 15 residues. Germline CDR1 reads SGHDT; CDR2 reads YYEEEE. Trimming removed 0 bases at V and 5 bases at J, with 12 bases between. CDR3 nucleotides: TGTGCCAGCAGCTTGGGTTTGGGCGTCGACAATGAGCAGTTCTTC. This translates into CASSLGLGVDNEQFF.

V gene TRBV20-1 combines with J gene TRBJ2-7, with 8 bases lining up with TRBD2. Unmatched junction bases numbered 5, after V lost 3 bases and J lost 1 base. Germline V gene lookup returns CDR1 DFQATT and CDR2 SNEGSKA (reference sequence). The CDR3 has 14 amino acids. In DNA form, the CDR3 reads TGCAGTGCTAGTAGAGCGGGAGTTTCCTACGAGCAGTACTTC. Translated: CSASRAGVSYEQYF.

This chain uses TRBV10-3 with TRBJ2-1; either TRBD1 or TRBD2 may fit D (6 bases each). The germline gives CDR1 ENHRY, CDR2 SYGVKD. The CDR3 sequence is 15 residues long. Trimming stripped 5 bases from V and 2 bases from J, with 13 bases between. The CDR3 region is CAISRGGLAYNEQFF. As DNA, the CDR3 is TGTGCCATCAGTAGAGGGGGGCTTGCCTACAATGAGCAGTTCTTC.

This chain joins TRBV6-5 and TRBJ1-5; D gene uncertain. There are 14 residues in the CDR3. V was shortened by 6 bases and J by 9 bases, with 18 bases between the two germline ends. In germline, CDR1 is MNHEY, CDR2 SVGAGI. Here the CDR3 DNA reads TGTGCCAGCAGCCAAGCCGGAGGTCTCATGCCCCAGCATTTT. This translates into CASSQAGGLMPQHF.

This clone was seen only once. The chain employs TRBV3-1 (or the pseudogene TRBV3-2) and TRBJ2-2, with unresolved D. The CDR3 has 12 residues. V lost 6 bases, J lost 5 bases, and 7 bases lay in between. The V gene's germline CDR1 is LGHDT and CDR2 YNNKEL (reference sequence). Here the CDR3 DNA reads TGTGCCAGCAGGATCCGAACCGGGGAGCTGTTTTTT. Protein: CASRIRTGELFF.

The chain has TRBV9 and TRBJ1-1; possibly TRBD1 for D (6 bases). The germline V gene encodes CDR1 SGDLS and CDR2 YYNGEE. This CDR3 contains 15 residues. V shed 2 bases and J shed 4 bases, with 15 bases lying between them. The CDR3 DNA sequence: TGTGCCAGCAGCGTTCGGGGGCAGATGGGCACTGAAGCTTTCTTT. It translates to CASSVRGQMGTEAFF. Supplemented by reference TRBV9 and TRBJ1-1, the full variable domain reads DSGVTQTPKHLITATGQRVTLRCSPRSGDLSVYWYQQSLDQGLQFLIQYYNGEERAKGNILERFSAQQFPDLHSELNLSSLELGDSALYFCASSVRGQMGTEAFFGQGTRLTVV.

This clone was seen just once. The CDR3 nucleotides read TGCGCCAGCAGCTTGCCGGGACGGCAAGAGACCCAGTACTTC. Its protein product is CASSLPGRQETQYF. The chain joins TRBV5-1 to TRBJ2-5; either TRBD1 or TRBD2 may fit D (5 bases each). CDR1 and CDR2 from the germline V gene are SGHRS and YFSETQ. V was pared by 1 base and J by 2 bases, with 9 bases between. The CDR3 length is 14 residues.

The rearrangement joins TRBV3-1 (or the pseudogene TRBV3-2) to TRBJ2-7; 11 bases map to TRBD1. Germline V gene sequence: CDR1 LGHDT, CDR2 YNNKEL (reference sequence). The CDR3 spans 15 residues. With V trimmed by 4 bases and J by 3 bases, 5 bases remained unmatched. CDR3 sequence: CASSLGDRGSYEQYF. The CDR3 DNA reads as TGTGCCAGCAGCCTGGGGGACAGGGGGAGCTACGAGCAGTACTTC.

The chain combines TRBV13 with TRBJ2-4; tentatively, D is TRBD2 (6 bases). Trimming pared 5 bases from V and 4 bases from J, leaving 15 bases between. Germline V gene lookup returns CDR1 PRHDT and CDR2 FYEKMQ (reference sequence). This CDR3 is 15 amino acids long. CDR3: CASSLSGDGKNIQYF. In nucleotides, the CDR3 is TGTGCCAGCAGCCTGTCGGGAGATGGGAAAAACATTCAGTACTTC.

V gene TRBV2 combines with J gene TRBJ2-1; D remains unclear. Deletions cut 10 bases from V and 6 bases from J, with 16 bases between. Looked up from germline, CDR1 is SNHLY and CDR2 is FYNNEI. The CDR3 contains 13 residues. CDR3 protein: CATQMIGRNEQFF. The CDR3 DNA reads as TGTGCCACCCAAATGATAGGGCGCAATGAGCAGTTCTTC.

The rearrangement uses TRBV18 and TRBJ1-5; D gene uncertain. The CDR3 runs to 15 residues. The V end lost 3 bases, the J end lost 0 bases, and 9 bases lay between the germline ends. Looked up from germline, CDR1 is KGHSH and CDR2 is LQKENI. DNA for the CDR3: TGTGCCAGCTCACCTGTGCCTGGTAGCAATCAGCCCCAGCATTTT. Amino acid sequence: CASSPVPGSNQPQHF. Full variable domain (rest looked up from reference TRBV18 and TRBJ1-5): NAGVMQNPRHLVRRRGQEARLRCSPMKGHSHVYWYRQLPEEGLKFMVYLQKENIIDESGMPKERFSAEFPKEGPSILRIQQVVRGDSAAYFCASSPVPGSNQPQHFGDGTRLSIL.

This chain connects TRBV4-3 to TRBJ1-1, with D possibly matching TRBD1 (6 bases). V dropped 0 bases and J dropped 4 bases, with 18 bases sitting between them. Germline V gives CDR1 LGHNA, CDR2 YSLEER. This CDR3 contains 17 residues. The CDR3 is CASSQDPWGQLGTEAFF. The CDR3 bases are TGCGCCAGCAGCCAAGATCCCTGGGGACAATTGGGCACTGAAGCTTTCTTT.

The chain uses TRBV6-1 and TRBJ1-4, with D perhaps TRBD1 (6 bases). Looked up from germline, CDR1 is MNHNS and CDR2 is SASEGT. Trimming took 2 bases from V and 4 from J, leaving 11 bases between them. This CDR3 has 15 amino acids. The CDR3 loop reads CASSERGALNEKLFF. DNA for the CDR3: TGTGCCAGCAGTGAAAGGGGGGCGCTTAATGAAAAACTGTTTTTT.